Following are 15 T cell receptor beta chains from one sample sequenced in a study of T-cell reconstitution after alpha-beta-depleted transplantation in children. Unique molecular identifiers were incorporated when the TCRbeta library was constructed. TCRdb recomputed calls from the PCR reads with MiXCR, one row per CDR3 protein. Found here are some 80,000 distinct CDR3 sequences, 15% to 20% of them singletons; the top ten hold 40% to 65%. The source was PBMCs, mostly from graft donor cells, collected 360 days after TCRalphabeta/CD19-depleted stem cell transplant. The receptors here all came from a male patient between 2 and 10 years old who had a stem cell transplant for acute lymphoblastic leukemia, so the T cells may come from the graft donor.

This clonotype was counted a few times. The chain has TRBV20-1 and TRBJ2-1; 13 nucleotides agree with TRBD2. The germline V gene encodes CDR1 DFQATT and CDR2 SNEGSKA (reference sequence). The CDR3 runs 15 residues. Unmatched junction bases numbered 11, after V lost 8 bases and J lost 7 bases. The CDR3 DNA follows: TGCAGTCCTGACCGTGGGACTAGCGGGGTAAATGAGCAGTTCTTC. Translated: CSPDRGTSGVNEQFF.

This clonotype was detected a few times. V is TRBV20-1 and J is TRBJ2-1; the D gene is possibly TRBD2 (7 bases). In germline, CDR1 is DFQATT, CDR2 SNEGSKA (reference sequence). The CDR3 is made up of 13 amino acids. V shed 7 bases and J shed 7 bases, with 17 bases lying between them. CDR3 sequence: CSEGGRAINEQFF. DNA of the CDR3: TGCAGTGAAGGGGGGAGGGCCATAAATGAGCAGTTCTTC.

This clonotype was detected only a few times. V gene TRBV5-1 combines with J gene TRBJ2-7; 10 nucleotides align to TRBD2. Germline CDR1 reads SGHRS; CDR2 reads YFSETQ. Trimming cost V 0 bases and J 1 base; bases outside gene matches: 10. This CDR3 has 18 residues. As DNA, the CDR3 is TGCGCCAGCAGCTTGGCCGCTAGCGGGAGTGGATCGTCCTACGAGCAGTACTTC. This gives the protein CASSLAASGSGSSYEQYF.

This clonotype was detected a few times. The rearrangement links TRBV12-3 or TRBV12-4 to TRBJ2-7; 7 bases fit TRBD2. This CDR3 is built from 17 residues. The trim removed 3 bases at V and 3 bases at J, leaving 14 bases unmatched. The CDR3 loop reads CASSFAAPGLFNYEQYF. The CDR3 DNA reads as TGTGCCAGCAGTTTTGCAGCGCCGGGACTATTTAACTACGAGCAGTACTTC.

Many counts were recorded for this clonotype. For the CDR3, the DNA is TGCGCCAGCAGCTTTGGACAGGGAGGCGATGGCTACACCTTC. This sequence encodes CASSFGQGGDGYTF. This chain links TRBV5-1 with TRBJ1-2; 8 nucleotides match TRBD1. The CDR3 runs to 14 residues. V shed 2 bases, J shed 6 bases, and the junction held 6 bases outside the gene matches. Germline V CDR1 and CDR2: SGHRS, YFSETQ.

This chain joins TRBV5-1 and TRBJ2-3; tentatively, D is TRBD1 (5 bases). Trimming pared 0 bases from V and 9 bases from J, leaving 14 bases between. Germline V gene data show CDR1 as SGHRS and CDR2 as YFSETQ. This CDR3 is built from 14 residues. The CDR3 DNA reads as TGCGCCAGCAGCTTGGAACAGGTTCGTGCGACGCAGTATTTT. Residues: CASSLEQVRATQYF.

This clonotype was picked up a small number of times. V and J are TRBV27 and TRBJ2-1, with D tentatively TRBD2 (5 bases). The V gene lost 0 bases and the J gene lost 6 bases, with 9 bases spanning the gap. The V gene's germline CDR1 is MNHEY and CDR2 SMNVEV (reference sequence). The CDR3 loop spans 14 amino acids. The CDR3 sequence: CASSLSGRSNEQFF. In nucleotides, the CDR3 is TGTGCCAGCAGTTTATCGGGGAGAAGCAATGAGCAGTTCTTC.

The chain carries TRBV20-1 and TRBJ2-4; D ambiguous. The CDR3 runs to 16 residues. The germline V and J ends were trimmed by 0 bases and 0 bases, with 12 bases remaining between them. Per germline, CDR1 DFQATT and CDR2 SNEGSKA (reference sequence). The CDR3 sequence is CSARDTELLAKNIQYF. Written as DNA, the CDR3 is TGCAGTGCTAGAGATACGGAGTTATTAGCCAAAAACATTCAGTACTTC.

This clonotype was counted only a few times. The chain links TRBV5-5 to TRBJ2-5; the D call may be TRBD1 or TRBD2 (5 bases each). From germline, CDR1 is SGHKS and CDR2 YYEKEE (reference sequence). V was cut by 3 bases and J by 5 bases, with 20 bases left in between. CDR3 length: 16 residues. CDR3 region: CASSWSEGLGSETQYF. The CDR3 DNA reads as TGTGCCAGCAGCTGGAGTGAGGGGCTCGGTTCGGAGACCCAGTACTTC.

This clonotype was counted many times. This chain links TRBV6-5 with TRBJ2-5; 8 nucleotides agree with TRBD1. In germline, CDR1 is MNHEY, CDR2 SVGAGI. V dropped 6 bases and J dropped 4; count of bases not matched to a gene: 7. The length of the CDR3 is 14 residues. CDR3 bases: TGTGCCAGCAGCGGACAGGGACGGGGAGAGACCCAGTACTTC. It yields the protein CASSGQGRGETQYF.

This clonotype was picked up many times. The genes are TRBV6-5 and TRBJ2-3, with D perhaps TRBD2 (5 bases). The V gene lost 2 bases and the J gene lost 6 bases, with 9 bases spanning the gap. CDR3 length: 13 amino acids. CDR1 and CDR2 from the germline V gene are MNHEY and SVGAGI. The CDR3 sequence: CASSYPPGDTQYF. The CDR3 bases are TGTGCCAGCAGTTACCCTCCGGGGGATACGCAGTATTTT.

This clonotype was observed a few times. The chain couples TRBV4-2 to TRBJ2-1; D might be TRBD2 (5 bases). Germline-derived CDR1 and CDR2 are LGHNA and YNFKEQ. CDR3 length: 14 amino acids. Trimming removed 2 bases from V and 8 bases from J, with 13 bases in between. The CDR3 coding sequence is TGTGCCAGCAGCCAATATCCGGAGGACGATGAGCAGTTCTTC. This gives the protein CASSQYPEDDEQFF.

This clonotype was detected a few times. The chain is built from TRBV24-1 and TRBJ2-1; 7 bases fit TRBD2. The V and J ends lost 0 bases and 4 bases, in that order; junction bases with no gene match: 5. The CDR3 loop spans 16 amino acids. CDR1 KGHDR and CDR2 SFDVKD come from the germline V gene. The CDR3 sequence: CATSDLGGLGYNEQFF. CDR3 bases: TGTGCCACCAGTGATTTGGGAGGACTAGGGTACAATGAGCAGTTCTTC.

In this sample, this clonotype turned up a few times. The chain links TRBV7-9 to TRBJ2-7; D unresolved. Trimming shortened V by 1 base and J by 3 bases, and 13 bases separated the two germline ends. Germline V CDR1 and CDR2: SEHNR, FQNEAQ (reference sequence). The CDR3 consists of 15 residues. For the CDR3, the DNA is TGTGCCAGCAGCTTAGTTCCGGCGTCTAACTACGAGCAGTACTTC. Protein: CASSLVPASNYEQYF.

This clonotype was seen a few times. The chain employs TRBV4-1 and TRBJ2-1; TRBD2 matches at 7 bases. With V trimmed by 0 bases and J by 4 bases, 9 bases remained unmatched. CDR3 length: 17 amino acids. The germline V gene encodes CDR1 MGHRA and CDR2 YSYEKL. CDR3 residues: CASSQDYRLADYNEQFF. The CDR3 nucleotides read TGCGCCAGCAGCCAAGATTATCGGCTAGCGGATTACAATGAGCAGTTCTTC.